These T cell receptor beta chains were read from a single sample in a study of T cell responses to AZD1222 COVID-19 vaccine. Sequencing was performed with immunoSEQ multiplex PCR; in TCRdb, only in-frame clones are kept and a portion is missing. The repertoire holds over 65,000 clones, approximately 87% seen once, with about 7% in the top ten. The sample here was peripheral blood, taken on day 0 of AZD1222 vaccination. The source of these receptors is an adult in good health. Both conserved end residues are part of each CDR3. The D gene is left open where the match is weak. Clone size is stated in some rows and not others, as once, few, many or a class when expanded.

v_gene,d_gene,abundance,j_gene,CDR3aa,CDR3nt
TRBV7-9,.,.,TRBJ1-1,CASIPFGSAGTEAFF,TGTGCCAGCATCCCCTTCGGGAGCGCAGGCACTGAAGCTTTCTTT
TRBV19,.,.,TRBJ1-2,CASTQGYGYTF,TGTGCCAGTACCCAGGGTTATGGCTACACCTTC
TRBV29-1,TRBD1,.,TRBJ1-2,CSVLSTGGSGYTF,TGCAGCGTCCTTTCGACAGGGGGCTCTGGCTACACCTTC
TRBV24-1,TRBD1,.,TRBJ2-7,CATSDRRQGTYEQYF,TGTGCCACCAGTGACCGACGACAGGGAACCTACGAGCAGTACTTC
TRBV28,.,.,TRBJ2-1,CASTINGAYNEQFF,TGTGCCAGCACTATTAATGGGGCATACAATGAGCAGTTCTTC
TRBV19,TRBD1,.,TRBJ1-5,CASSIDRGRSNSNQPQHF,TGTGCCAGTAGTATAGACAGGGGGCGATCGAATAGCAATCAGCCCCAGCATTTT
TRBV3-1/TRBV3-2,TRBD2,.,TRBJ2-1,CASSQARLATNNEQFF,TGTGCCAGCAGCCAGGCCCGACTAGCGACGAACAATGAGCAGTTCTTC
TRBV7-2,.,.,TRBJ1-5,CASSLAWLSNQPQHF,TGTGCCAGCAGCTTAGCTTGGCTTAGCAATCAGCCCCAGCATTTT
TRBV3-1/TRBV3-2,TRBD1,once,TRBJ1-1,CASSQGTGTGGGEAFF,TGTGCCAGCAGCCAGGGGACCGGGACAGGGGGCGGTGAAGCTTTCTTT
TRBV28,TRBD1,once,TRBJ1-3,CASSSPGTGLAGNTIYF,TGTGCCAGCAGTTCCCCCGGGACAGGGCTTGCTGGAAACACCATATATTTT
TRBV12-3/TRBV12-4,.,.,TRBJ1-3,CASSLRNTIYF,TGTGCCAGCAGTTTAAGAAACACCATATATTTT
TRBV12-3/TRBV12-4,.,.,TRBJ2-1,CASSFGDEQFF,TGTGCCAGCAGTTTTGGGGATGAGCAGTTCTTC
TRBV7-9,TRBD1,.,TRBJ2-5,CASIQGDPGEETQYF,TGTGCCAGCATCCAGGGGGACCCCGGGGAGGAGACCCAGTACTTC
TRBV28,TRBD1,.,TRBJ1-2,CASSSSGTGTGYTF,TGTGCCAGCAGTTCGTCCGGGACAGGGACTGGCTACACCTTC
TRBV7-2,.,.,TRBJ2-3,CASSLAPGVHGTQYF,TGTGCCAGCAGCTTAGCACCAGGGGTTCATGGTACGCAGTATTTT
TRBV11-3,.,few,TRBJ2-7,CASSLAGEQYF,TGTGCCAGCAGCCTTGCGGGGGAGCAGTACTTC
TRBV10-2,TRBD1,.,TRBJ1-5,CASKTGATNQPQHF,TGCGCCAGCAAAACAGGGGCCACCAATCAGCCCCAGCATTTT
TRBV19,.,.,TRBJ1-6,CASSWTKTSPLHF,TGTGCCAGTAGCTGGACAAAAACTTCACCCCTCCACTTT
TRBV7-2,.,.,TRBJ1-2,CASSLELGTAGYGYTF,TGTGCCAGCAGCTTAGAATTGGGGACCGCCGGCTATGGCTACACCTTC
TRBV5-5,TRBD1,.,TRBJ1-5,CASSGGSNQPQHF,TGTGCCAGCTCAGGGGGGAGTAATCAGCCCCAGCATTTT
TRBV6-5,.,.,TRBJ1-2,CASGRTTTGYGYTF,TGTGCCAGCGGGCGAACTACTACAGGCTATGGCTACACCTTC
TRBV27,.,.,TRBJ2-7,CASSNRGQYHEQYF,TGTGCCAGCAGTAACCGTGGACAGTACCACGAGCAGTACTTC
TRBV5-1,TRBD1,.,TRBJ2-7,CASSLVQGAGYEQYF,TGCGCCAGCAGCTTGGTACAGGGGGCCGGGTACGAGCAGTACTTC
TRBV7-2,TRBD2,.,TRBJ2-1,CASSLSGRAVYEQFF,TGTGCCAGCAGCTTAAGCGGGAGGGCCGTGTATGAGCAGTTCTTC
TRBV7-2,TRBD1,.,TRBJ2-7,CASSQGWTGGGEQYF,TGTGCCAGCAGCCAAGGTTGGACAGGGGGCGGCGAGCAGTACTTC
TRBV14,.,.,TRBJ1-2,CASSQGTGNYGYTF,TGTGCCAGCAGCCAAGGGACCGGTAACTATGGCTACACCTTC
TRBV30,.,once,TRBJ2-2,CAWSSQATGELFF,TGTGCCTGGAGTTCACAGGCGACCGGGGAGCTGTTTTTT
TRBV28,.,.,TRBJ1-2,CASSLGPGLGYGYTF,TGTGCCAGCAGTTTAGGACCCGGGCTGGGCTATGGCTACACCTTC
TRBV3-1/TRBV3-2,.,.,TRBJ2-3,CASSQDTATDTQYF,TGTGCCAGCAGCCAAGATACAGCCACAGATACGCAGTATTTT
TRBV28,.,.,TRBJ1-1,CASRFRGPGNTEAFF,TGTGCCAGCAGGTTTCGGGGACCGGGGAACACTGAAGCTTTCTTT
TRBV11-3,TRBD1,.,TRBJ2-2,CASSPTGGATGELFF,TGTGCCAGCAGCCCGACAGGGGGCGCCACCGGGGAGCTGTTTTTT
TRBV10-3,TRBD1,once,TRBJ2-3,CAISEPGTGVADTQYF,TGTGCCATCAGTGAGCCCGGGACAGGGGTGGCAGATACGCAGTATTTT
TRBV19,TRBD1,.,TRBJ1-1,CASTRADRGSTEAFF,TGTGCCAGTACTCGAGCCGACAGGGGAAGCACTGAAGCTTTCTTT
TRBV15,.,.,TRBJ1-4,CATRLYGSIEKLFF,TGTGCCACCCGTCTTTACGGCTCGATTGAAAAACTGTTTTTT
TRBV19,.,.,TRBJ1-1,CASSIGGFRGGTEAFF,TGTGCCAGTAGTATAGGGGGCTTCCGCGGCGGCACTGAAGCTTTCTTT
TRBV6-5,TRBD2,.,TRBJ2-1,CASSYTTSGPLGEQFF,TGTGCCAGCAGTTACACCACTAGCGGACCGCTGGGTGAGCAGTTCTTC
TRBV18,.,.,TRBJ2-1,CASSPELAQTMYNEQFF,TGTGCCAGCTCACCAGAACTAGCCCAAACCATGTACAATGAGCAGTTCTTC
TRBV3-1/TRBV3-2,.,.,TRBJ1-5,CASSRFATGKPYEQPQHF,TGTGCCAGCAGCCGATTCGCCACAGGGAAGCCCTATGAACAGCCCCAGCATTTT
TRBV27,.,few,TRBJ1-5,CASSSPGLNQPQHF,TGTGCCAGCAGTTCGCCGGGACTCAATCAGCCCCAGCATTTT
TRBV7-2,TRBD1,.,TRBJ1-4,CASSEDRAANEKLFF,TGTGCCAGCAGCGAGGACAGGGCGGCTAATGAAAAACTGTTTTTT
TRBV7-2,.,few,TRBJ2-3,CASSPPPVYTQYF,TGTGCCAGCAGCCCCCCCCCAGTCTATACGCAGTATTTT
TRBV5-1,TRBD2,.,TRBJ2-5,CASSLGLAGGQTQYF,TGCGCCAGCAGCTTGGGTCTAGCGGGGGGACAGACCCAGTACTTC
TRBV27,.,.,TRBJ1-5,CASRPLADQPQHF,TGTGCCAGCAGGCCCTTGGCGGATCAGCCCCAGCATTTT
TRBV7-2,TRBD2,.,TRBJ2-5,CASSGRTSSQETQYF,TGTGCCAGCAGCGGCAGGACTAGCTCCCAAGAGACCCAGTACTTC
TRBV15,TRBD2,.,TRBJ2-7,CATSRGLAGFYEQYF,TGTGCCACCAGCAGAGGACTAGCGGGGTTCTACGAGCAGTACTTC